A selection of T cell receptor beta chains follows, all from one sample in a study of blood T cell repertoires in COVID-19. Method: immunoSEQ multiplex PCR; TCRdb's copy keeps in-frame clones and lacks some. The data contain around 75,000 clones, around 90% of them singletons. Sequenced: peripheral blood. Receptors originate from a human donor in a cohort sampled during active COVID-19. The CDR3 runs from the conserved cysteine through the conserved F or W. A D gene is named only where the DNA matches it firmly. The listing skips clone size in some rows; elsewhere it reads once, few, many or a size class.

CDR3 protein	CDR3 DNA	J gene	clone size	V gene	D gene
CASRRSFGIADNEQFF	TGTGCCAGCAGGCGCTCTTTTGGAATAGCGGACAATGAGCAGTTCTTC	TRBJ2-1	NA	TRBV7-8	NA
CASSYPRQEEGQYF	TGTGCCAGCAGTTACCCAAGACAGGAAGAGGGGCAGTACTTC	TRBJ2-7	NA	TRBV6-6	NA
CASSQVAGGYEQYF	TGCGCCAGCAGCCAAGTGGCAGGGGGATACGAGCAGTACTTC	TRBJ2-7	once	TRBV4-1	TRBD1
CASRLYGTAFNSPLHF	TGTGCCAGCCGCCTGTATGGGACAGCCTTTAATTCACCCCTCCACTTT	TRBJ1-6	NA	TRBV19	TRBD1
CASSEYPGRGSGGELFF	TGTGCCAGCAGTGAATACCCGGGCAGGGGGTCAGGCGGGGAGCTGTTTTTT	TRBJ2-2	NA	TRBV2	TRBD1
CASSHGLAGGNEQFF	TGTGCCAGCAGTCACGGACTAGCGGGGGGCAATGAGCAGTTCTTC	TRBJ2-1	NA	TRBV6-4	TRBD2
CASSDLAGGPSSYNEQFF	TGTGCCAGCAGTGACCTAGCGGGAGGGCCTAGCTCCTACAATGAGCAGTTCTTC	TRBJ2-1	once	TRBV6-4	TRBD2
CASSSQTGWNYGYTF	TGTGCCAGCAGCTCCCAGACAGGGTGGAACTATGGCTACACCTTC	TRBJ1-2	NA	TRBV7-2	TRBD1
CASSQSQGPRYGYTF	TGTGCCAGCAGCCAATCTCAGGGGCCTCGCTATGGCTACACCTTC	TRBJ1-2	NA	TRBV3-1/TRBV3-2	NA
CASSEVQGWNQPQHF	TGTGCCAGCAGTGAGGTACAGGGGTGGAATCAGCCCCAGCATTTT	TRBJ1-5	NA	TRBV2	TRBD1
CASRPGTPSSGANVLTF	TGCGCCAGCAGGCCCGGGACACCAAGCTCTGGGGCCAACGTCCTGACTTTC	TRBJ2-6	NA	TRBV10-1	NA
CASSLVSGIGELFF	TGCGCCAGCAGCTTGGTCTCAGGGATCGGGGAGCTGTTTTTT	TRBJ2-2	NA	TRBV5-1	NA
CSASQGQIYEQYF	TGCAGTGCTAGTCAGGGGCAGATCTACGAGCAGTACTTC	TRBJ2-7	NA	TRBV20-1	NA
CASSQFGTGSISYTF	TGTGCCAGCAGCCAGTTCGGGACAGGGTCTATTAGCTACACCTTC	TRBJ1-2	NA	TRBV5-6	TRBD1
CASSPWTSGTETQYF	TGTGCCAGCAGCCCGTGGACTAGCGGGACGGAGACCCAGTACTTC	TRBJ2-5	NA	TRBV3-1/TRBV3-2	TRBD2
CASNPQGGNQPQHF	TGTGCCAGCAATCCACAGGGTGGCAATCAGCCCCAGCATTTT	TRBJ1-5	NA	TRBV6-5	NA
CASSLRETQYF	TGTGCCAGCAGCTTACGAGAGACCCAGTACTTC	TRBJ2-5	NA	TRBV13	NA
CASGRDWNTEAFF	TGCGCCAGCGGGAGGGACTGGAATACTGAAGCTTTCTTT	TRBJ1-1	NA	TRBV10-2	NA
CASSLGGVDTQYF	TGTGCCAGCAGCTTGGGGGGGGTTGATACGCAGTATTTT	TRBJ2-3	NA	TRBV5-8	NA
CASSIGQGALGGYTF	TGTGCCAGCAGCATCGGACAGGGGGCGTTAGGTGGCTACACCTTC	TRBJ1-2	NA	TRBV5-5	TRBD1
CASSYRDRGFKQYF	TGTGCCAGCAGCTACCGGGACAGGGGTTTTAAACAGTACTTC	TRBJ2-7	NA	TRBV11-2	TRBD1
CASSLATNEKLFF	TGTGCCAGCAGCCTTGCAACTAATGAAAAACTGTTTTTT	TRBJ1-4	once	TRBV7-9	NA
CARSSRQKVFF	TGTGCCAGAAGCTCCCGACAAAAAGTTTTCTTT	TRBJ1-1	NA	TRBV5-3	NA
CASSDRTSGSARNEQFF	TGCGCCAGCAGTGATAGGACTAGCGGGAGCGCACGCAATGAGCAGTTCTTC	TRBJ2-1	once	TRBV10-1	TRBD2
CASTYPRGFSDEQFF	TGCGCCAGCACCTACCCCAGGGGCTTCAGCGATGAGCAGTTCTTC	TRBJ2-1	once	TRBV5-1	NA
CASSHPTGLETQYF	TGTGCCAGCAGCCACCCGACAGGGCTAGAGACCCAGTACTTC	TRBJ2-5	once	TRBV5-5	TRBD1
CASSQGQGQETQYF	TGTGCCAGCTCACAAGGACAGGGCCAAGAGACCCAGTACTTC	TRBJ2-5	NA	TRBV18	TRBD1
CASSYQGKGEKLFF	TGTGCCAGCAGTTACCAGGGGAAGGGTGAAAAACTGTTTTTT	TRBJ1-4	NA	TRBV6-5	NA
CASSKQTGLNTEAFF	TGTGCCAGTAGTAAACAGACAGGACTGAACACTGAAGCTTTCTTT	TRBJ1-1	NA	TRBV19	NA
CASSFQRETYEQYF	TGTGCCAGCAGTTTTCAAAGGGAGACCTACGAGCAGTACTTC	TRBJ2-7	NA	TRBV28	NA
CASSNGLAGVETQYF	TGTGCCAGTAGTAACGGACTAGCGGGAGTGGAGACCCAGTACTTC	TRBJ2-5	few	TRBV19	TRBD2
CASKGDSSGTSDGSYNEQFF	TGTGCCAGCAAGGGCGACTCGTCCGGGACTAGTGACGGCTCCTACAATGAGCAGTTCTTC	TRBJ2-1	NA	TRBV28	TRBD2
CASSRIRGDSYNEQFF	TGCGCCAGCAGCCGTATAAGGGGTGACTCCTACAATGAGCAGTTCTTC	TRBJ2-1	few	TRBV4-1	NA
CASSTTSGGRQPQHF	TGTGCCAGTAGTACTACCTCAGGGGGCAGGCAGCCCCAGCATTTT	TRBJ1-5	NA	TRBV19	TRBD1